The 17 T cell receptor beta chains presented below share a single source sample, sequenced in a study of T-cell memory formation after mild COVID-19. Using its own MiXCR run on the 5' RACE reads, TCRdb lists one record per CDR3 protein. The table has 210,000 or so distinct CDR3 sequences, approximately 30% seen once; the top ten hold more than 9.5%. Sequencing was performed on PBMCs or a T cell subset sorted from them (not recorded which). The source is an adult woman who had mild COVID-19 (a few samples of this study predate the infection). Cell type and time point are not known.

The rearrangement uses TRBV29-1 and TRBJ2-5, with unresolved D. The CDR3 runs to 13 residues. Per the germline V gene, CDR1 is SQVTM and CDR2 is ANQGSEA. V gave up 2 bases and J gave up 1 base, with 8 bases separating them. The CDR3 reads CSVERSSQETQYF. DNA of the CDR3: TGCAGCGTTGAACGCAGTAGCCAAGAGACCCAGTACTTC.

The J gene is TRBJ2-5, the V gene TRBV5-1, with TRBD2 matching 8 bases. Trimming took 5 bases from V and 1 from J; bases not matched to a gene: 7. Looked up from germline, CDR1 is SGHRS and CDR2 is YFSETQ. The CDR3 is 15 residues long. Here the CDR3 reads CASRRTSQVQETQYF. Written as DNA, the CDR3 is TGCGCCAGCAGACGGACTAGCCAAGTCCAAGAGACCCAGTACTTC.

The rearrangement links TRBV20-1 to TRBJ2-3; D possibly corresponds to TRBD1 (6 bases). The germline V gene has CDR1 DFQATT and CDR2 SNEGSKA (reference sequence). This CDR3 is 14 amino acids long. Trimming shortened V by 3 bases and J by 2 bases, and 12 bases separated the two germline ends. The CDR3 loop reads CSASSGGDTDTQYF. In DNA, the CDR3 is TGCAGTGCTAGCTCTGGGGGCGACACAGATACGCAGTATTTT.

The rearrangement joins TRBV29-1 to TRBJ1-1; perhaps TRBD1 as D (5 bases). This CDR3 has 14 residues. Germline V gene sequence: CDR1 SQVTM, CDR2 ANQGSEA. The ends were cut back, 6 bases at V and 2 bases at J, with 16 bases in the middle. The CDR3 sequence is CSVAIGTANTEAFF. As DNA, the CDR3 is TGCAGCGTCGCCATCGGGACGGCAAACACTGAAGCTTTCTTT.

This clonotype has just a few counts. The genes are TRBV3-1 and TRBJ2-2; 9 positions agree with TRBD1. Trimming removed 5 bases from V and 3 bases from J; junction bases left unmatched: 4. CDR3 length equals 15 residues. Germline values: CDR1 LGHDT, CDR2 YNNKEL (reference sequence). The CDR3 DNA reads as TGTGCCAGCAGCTTTTGGGACAGGGACACCGGGGAGCTGTTTTTT. Its translation is CASSFWDRDTGELFF.

The chain couples TRBV6-6 to TRBJ2-7, with 7 bases aligning to TRBD2. Germline V lookup: CDR1 MNHNY, CDR2 SVGAGI (reference sequence). V lost 6 bases to trimming and J lost 5 bases; unmatched junction nucleotides: 28. This CDR3 contains 20 residues. The CDR3 protein is CASSIGLVRRDSSRSDEQYF. CDR3 coding DNA: TGTGCCAGCAGCATAGGACTAGTCCGTCGAGACAGTTCCCGGTCGGACGAGCAGTACTTC.

The CDR3 region is CASYPRLGEAGELFF. In DNA form, the CDR3 reads TGTGCCAGTTATCCACGACTAGGCGAGGCCGGGGAGCTGTTTTTT. The gene calls are TRBV19 and TRBJ2-2; D is possibly TRBD2 (6 bases). The V gene's germline CDR1 is LNHDA and CDR2 SQIVND (reference sequence). The CDR3 contains 15 residues. The ends were cut back, 8 bases at V and 6 bases at J, with 19 bases in the middle.

The chain has TRBV7-2 and TRBJ2-3, with TRBD2 as a possible D gene (6 bases). Trimming shortened V by 5 bases and J by 0 bases, and 12 bases separated the two germline ends. In germline, CDR1 is SGHTA, CDR2 FQGNSA. This CDR3 region has 15 residues. The CDR3 nucleotides are TGTGCCAGCAGCCGAGGGAGCGGGAGCACAGATACGCAGTATTTT. Translation: CASSRGSGSTDTQYF.

This chain connects TRBV5-1 to TRBJ1-4; TRBD1 matches at 9 bases. The V gene end was trimmed by 1 base and the J gene end by 9 bases; junction bases not matched to a gene: 4. The CDR3 consists of 14 residues. The germline V gene encodes CDR1 SGHRS and CDR2 YFSETQ. The CDR3 region has the DNA TGCGCCAGCAGCTTGTTACAGGGGGCGCAAAAACTGTTTTTT. This translates into CASSLLQGAQKLFF.

The V call is TRBV5-1, the J call TRBJ2-7, with D perhaps given as TRBD1 or TRBD2 (5 bases each). V was clipped by 7 bases and J by 0 bases, with 17 bases between them. The CDR3 contains 15 residues. The germline V gene encodes CDR1 SGHRS and CDR2 YFSETQ. This CDR3 reads CASYPGTAISYEQYF. CDR3 DNA sequence: TGCGCCAGCTATCCCGGGACGGCGATCTCCTACGAGCAGTACTTC.

The CDR3 protein is CASSTSAGSSYEQYV. Here the CDR3 DNA reads TGTGCCAGCAGCACAAGCGCAGGGAGCTCCTACGAGCAGTACGTC. V is TRBV5-5 and J is TRBJ2-7, with D tentatively TRBD1 or TRBD2 (5 bases each). V lost 4 bases and J lost 0, with 14 bases in between. Per germline, CDR1 SGHKS and CDR2 YYEKEE (reference sequence). The CDR3 contains 15 residues.

As regards this clonotype: At one boundary the junction diverges from the germline segment, which might be a read error. The rearrangement joins TRBV7-7 to TRBJ1-1; D unclear. CDR1 SSHAT and CDR2 FNYEAQ come from the germline V gene (reference sequence). The CDR3 totals 13 residues. As DNA, the CDR3 is TGTGCTAGCAGCTTAGGTTTGGAGACTGAAGCTTTCTTT. This codes for CASSLGLETEAFF.

The chain employs TRBV7-6 and TRBJ1-1; D unresolved. Germline V lookup: CDR1 SGHVS, CDR2 FNYEAQ. Trimming took 1 base from V and 5 from J, leaving 11 bases between them. The CDR3 spans 14 residues. CDR3 region: CASSLDNTGTEAFF. DNA of the CDR3: TGTGCCAGCAGCTTAGACAACACTGGGACTGAAGCTTTCTTT.

This clonotype was counted a few times. The chain links TRBV6-5 to TRBJ1-1; TRBD1 is a possible D gene (6 bases). The germline CDR1 and CDR2 sequences are MNHEY and SVGAGI. This CDR3 has 15 amino acids. V was pared by 3 bases and J by 5 bases, with 16 bases between. CDR3 loop: CASSYYPQGETEAFF. In DNA form, the CDR3 reads TGTGCCAGCAGTTATTACCCACAGGGAGAAACTGAAGCTTTCTTT.

The CDR3 is CASNPLLAGGTDTQYF. CDR3 DNA: TGCGCCAGCAATCCGCTACTAGCGGGAGGCACAGATACGCAGTATTTT. The chain uses TRBV5-1 and TRBJ2-3, with 11 bases lining up with TRBD2. The V gene end was trimmed by 6 bases and the J gene end by 1 base; junction bases not matched to a gene: 7. CDR1 and CDR2 from the germline V gene are SGHRS and YFSETQ. The CDR3 extends over 16 amino acids.

This clonotype occurred a few times. This sequence joins TRBV24-1 and TRBJ2-2, with D unresolved. V was shortened by 9 bases and J by 7 bases, with 8 bases between the two germline ends. The CDR3 sequence is 11 residues long. Germline V lookup: CDR1 KGHDR, CDR2 SFDVKD. DNA of the CDR3: TGTGCCACCGACCTCGGCGGGGAGCTGTTTTTT. This encodes CATDLGGELFF.

This clonotype was observed a handful of times. The chain joins TRBV7-2 to TRBJ2-7, with 10 bases aligning to TRBD1. With V trimmed by 5 bases and J by 7 bases, 8 bases remained unmatched. In germline, CDR1 is SGHTA, CDR2 FQGNSA. The CDR3 length is 14 residues. The CDR3 here is CASSRDRGRREQYF. The CDR3 coding sequence is TGTGCCAGCAGCCGGGACAGGGGCCGCAGGGAGCAGTACTTC.